This T cell receptor beta chain originates from a study of blood T cells in healthy people across ages. Comments on this clonotype: At one end the junction does not follow the germline gene, possibly because of a read error.

Per sample, a minimum of 6.5 million PBMCs were isolated. This CDR3 is built from 14 residues. CDR1 and CDR2 (germline): SGDLS, YYNGEE. It was with a sample-barcoded 5' primer and a J-beta primer mix that a second PCR of roughly 7 to 12 cycles was run. TCRdb passed the 5' RACE reads through MiXCR, listing each CDR3 protein once. The table has some 1,800,000 distinct CDR3 sequences, more than 35% seen once; the top ten hold roughly 23%. This chain uses TRBV9 with TRBJ2-1, with 7 nucleotides matching TRBD2. The receptor comes from a human donor in good health. Source material: blood. The CDR3 loop reads CACSPSGTYNEQFF. DNA for the CDR3: TGTGCCTGCAGCCCAAGCGGGACCTACAATGAGCAGTTCTTC.